Presented here are 22 T cell receptor beta chains from one specimen sequenced in a study of CD8 T cells in ankylosing spondylitis. TCRdb reprocessed the 5' RACE reads via MiXCR and lists one record per CDR3 protein. This table has a few hundred thousand distinct CDR3 sequences, 20% to 30% appearing once. Input material: blood, either unsorted or a sorted T cell fraction (not recorded which). The receptors here all came from a male donor with ankylosing spondylitis or in good health (not recorded which).

This clonotype was counted many times. This chain uses TRBV28 with TRBJ2-7; D perhaps matches TRBD2 (5 bases). CDR1 is MDHEN and CDR2 is SYDVKM in the germline V gene. Trimming stripped 6 bases from V and 2 bases from J, with 17 bases between. CDR3 length: 15 amino acids. In nucleotides, the CDR3 is TGTGCCAGCAGCAGCTATGCGAGGGCTACCTACGAGCAGTACTTC. The encoded protein is CASSSYARATYEQYF.

The chain carries TRBV7-9 and TRBJ1-4; 7 bases line up with TRBD1. V lost 5 bases to trimming and J lost 8 bases; unmatched junction nucleotides: 14. In germline, CDR1 is SEHNR, CDR2 FQNEAQ (reference sequence). The CDR3 contains 16 residues. For the CDR3, the DNA is TGTGCCAGCAGCGTTCGTATAGACAGGGTACCCGAAAAACTGTTTTTT. Residues: CASSVRIDRVPEKLFF. Variable domain in full (rest from reference TRBV7-9 and TRBJ1-4): DTGVSQNPRHKITKRGQNVTFRCDPISEHNRLYWYRQTLGQGPEFLTYFQNEAQLEKSRLLSDRFSAERPKGSFSTLEIQRTEQGDSAMYLCASSVRIDRVPEKLFFGSGTQLSVL.

The rearrangement uses TRBV12-3 or TRBV12-4 and TRBJ1-1; D gene uncertain. Between the trimmed V and J ends, which lost 1 base and 0 bases, there was a span of 9 bases. This CDR3 is 15 amino acids long. The CDR3 nucleotides are TGTGCCAGCAGTTTAGATAACAACATGAACACTGAAGCTTTCTTT. Protein sequence: CASSLDNNMNTEAFF.

This chain joins TRBV6-5 and TRBJ2-1; 9 nucleotides align to TRBD2. The ends lost 0 bases at V and 6 bases at J; junction bases unmatched: 6. Per the germline V gene, CDR1 is MNHEY and CDR2 is SVGAGI. This CDR3 has 16 amino acids. DNA for the CDR3: TGTGCCAGCAGTTACTCCCTTAGCGGGGGAGGCAATGAGCAGTTCTTC. It encodes CASSYSLSGGGNEQFF.

At least ten counts were recorded for this clonotype. The rearrangement uses TRBV11-2 and TRBJ2-3, with 13 bases fitting TRBD2. The V gene's germline CDR1 is SGHAT and CDR2 FQNNGV. This CDR3 region has 18 residues. Germline trimming cut 5 bases from V and 3 bases from J; bases unmatched to any gene: 11. The CDR3 DNA is TGTGCCAGCAGCCTCGCACCGGGACTAGCGGGGTCTACAGATACGCAGTATTTT. Translated, it gives CASSLAPGLAGSTDTQYF.

This clonotype was detected ten times or more. The genes are TRBV20-1 and TRBJ2-3, with D perhaps TRBD1 (7 bases). V lost 5 bases, J lost 3 bases, and 15 bases lay in between. This CDR3 has 14 residues. CDR1 and CDR2 (germline): DFQATT, SNEGSKA (reference sequence). The CDR3 DNA is TGCAGTGCTGCCCGACAGGGAGGAACAGATACGCAGTATTTT. It yields the protein CSAARQGGTDTQYF.

This clonotype appeared many times. This chain uses TRBV9 with TRBJ2-3, with 7 nucleotides matching TRBD1. The CDR3 is 13 amino acids. CDR1 is SGDLS, CDR2 YYNGEE, per germline. Trimming removed 2 bases from V and 6 bases from J; junction bases left unmatched: 3. CDR3 DNA: TGTGCCAGCAGCGTTAGGGGGCTTGATACGCAGTATTTT. Amino acids: CASSVRGLDTQYF.

This clonotype was detected a few times. The chain has TRBV20-1 and TRBJ2-1; a weak D match, TRBD2 (5 bases). V lost 5 bases, J lost 0 bases, and 11 bases lay in between. The CDR3 has 14 residues. The germline CDR1 and CDR2 sequences are DFQATT and SNEGSKA (reference sequence). CDR3 residues: CSAGPGSSYNEQFF. The CDR3 DNA is TGCAGTGCTGGCCCGGGGAGCTCCTACAATGAGCAGTTCTTC.

This clonotype has a count of ten or more. The DNA of the CDR3 is TGTGCCAGCAGGGACTCTGAAGCTTTCTTT. It is translated as CASRDSEAFF. The genes are TRBV6-6 and TRBJ1-1; D not resolved. V was trimmed by 6 bases and J by 6 bases, leaving 5 bases between them. Looked up from germline, CDR1 is MNHNY and CDR2 is SVGAGI (reference sequence). The CDR3 is 10 amino acids.

This clonotype was detected ten times or more. The CDR3 spells CASSPTGLAKGYTF. The CDR3 region has the DNA TGTGCCAGCAGCCCCACAGGGTTGGCGAAGGGCTACACCTTC. This chain connects TRBV7-8 to TRBJ1-2; perhaps TRBD1 as D (6 bases). The length of the CDR3 is 14 residues. V was trimmed by 5 bases and J by 8 bases, leaving 18 bases between them. Germline-derived CDR1 and CDR2 are SGHVS and FQNEAQ.

As to this clonotype: This may be a read error: a much more frequent sequence differs by one nucleotide. V usage is TRBV7-9 and J usage is TRBJ1-1, with TRBD1 matching over 10 bases. CDR1 is SEHNR and CDR2 is FQNEAQ in the germline V gene (reference sequence). The CDR3 is 14 residues long. The J segment lost 3 bases and the V segment lost 3 bases, leaving 1 base of the junction unmatched. Here the CDR3 DNA reads TGTGCCAGCAGCTTGGGACAGGGGCACACTGAAGCTTTCTTT. Its protein is CASSLGQGHTEAFF.

This chain links TRBV14 with TRBJ1-2; the D is unclear. Germline CDR1 is SGHDN and CDR2 is FVKESK. The CDR3 extends over 13 amino acids. The ends were cut back, 1 base at V and 5 bases at J, with 8 bases in the middle. In DNA form, the CDR3 reads TGTGCCAGCAGCCAAGGTGTTTCGTATGGCTACACCTTC. Protein: CASSQGVSYGYTF.

This clonotype came up a few times. This chain joins TRBV29-1 and TRBJ2-3, with D uncertain. V was trimmed by 6 bases and J by 5 bases, leaving 21 bases between them. This CDR3 has 15 residues. In germline, CDR1 is SQVTM, CDR2 ANQGSEA. The CDR3 region has the DNA TGCAGCGTCGACCATTCAGAGAGACTGAGAGATACGCAGTATTTT. Its protein is CSVDHSERLRDTQYF.

The chain links TRBV24-1 to TRBJ2-4; D might be TRBD2 (6 bases). Germline loops: CDR1 KGHDR, CDR2 SFDVKD. CDR3 length: 13 amino acids. V lost 4 bases and J 8 bases, leaving 11 bases between the germline ends. The CDR3 is CATSDPGEDIQYF. The CDR3 nucleotides are TGTGCCACCAGTGACCCGGGGGAGGACATTCAGTACTTC.

This clonotype was recorded a few times. CDR3 DNA: TGTGCCAGCAGTTACCAAAGGGGGTTAAACTATAATTCACCCCTCCACTTT. It translates to CASSYQRGLNYNSPLHF. The chain links TRBV6-5 to TRBJ1-6, with a tentative D call TRBD1 (6 bases). This CDR3 is 17 amino acids long. Germline CDR1 MNHEY, CDR2 SVGAGI. V was shortened by 2 bases and J by 3 bases, with 14 bases between the two germline ends.

There are a few counts of this clonotype. This chain connects TRBV12-3 or TRBV12-4 to TRBJ2-5; D not resolved. The CDR3 runs 14 residues. V lost 1 base and J lost 5, with 11 bases in between. The CDR3 loop reads CASSLERTAETQYF. The CDR3 DNA sequence: TGTGCCAGCAGTTTAGAACGGACCGCGGAGACCCAGTACTTC.

The V gene is TRBV10-3, the J gene TRBJ1-2, with no clear D. V dropped 0 bases and J dropped 8 bases, with 7 bases sitting between them. Germline V gene data show CDR1 as ENHRY and CDR2 as SYGVKD. The CDR3 has 12 residues. CDR3 sequence: CAISESTGGYTF. In DNA, the CDR3 is TGTGCCATCAGTGAGTCTACGGGAGGCTACACCTTC.

CDR3 nucleotides: TGCAGCGTGATGGCAGGGAGGGGGGACACTGAAGCTTTCTTT. Translation: CSVMAGRGDTEAFF. The J gene is TRBJ1-1, the V gene TRBV29-1; weak D call: TRBD1 (6 bases). The CDR3 loop spans 14 amino acids. The germline V gene has CDR1 SQVTM and CDR2 ANQGSEA. The ends were cut back, 6 bases at V and 3 bases at J, with 17 bases in the middle. The entire variable domain, with the rest obtained from reference TRBV29-1 and TRBJ1-1, is as follows: SAVISQKPSRDICQRGTSLTIQCQVDSQVTMMFWYRQQPGQSLTLIATANQGSEATYESGFVIDKFPISRPNLTFSTLTVSNMSPEDSSIYLCSVMAGRGDTEAFFGQGTRLTVV.

This chain links TRBV4-2 with TRBJ2-3, with D possibly TRBD2 on 6 matching bases. V was trimmed by 1 base and J by 3 bases, leaving 11 bases between them. CDR1 and CDR2 (germline): LGHNA, YNFKEQ. CDR3 size: 15 residues. CDR3 residues: CASSQVFSGTDTQYF. The CDR3 DNA is TGTGCCAGCAGCCAAGTCTTCAGCGGGACAGATACGCAGTATTTT.

This clonotype was seen a handful of times. V gene TRBV13 combines with J gene TRBJ2-3; tentatively, D is TRBD2 (7 bases). Trimming pared 2 bases from V and 1 base from J, leaving 16 bases between. The CDR3 is 17 residues long. The V gene's germline CDR1 is PRHDT and CDR2 FYEKMQ (reference sequence). CDR3 DNA: TGTGCCAGCAGCTTATCTCCGAGGGGGGGAGGCACAGATACGCAGTATTTT. Residues: CASSLSPRGGGTDTQYF.

This clonotype was seen repeatedly, ten times or more. The chain has TRBV7-9 and TRBJ2-4, with 8 nucleotides matching TRBD1. This CDR3 contains 15 residues. CDR1 and CDR2 (germline): SEHNR, FQNEAQ (reference sequence). J gave up 9 bases and V 5 bases, and 12 bases lay outside the gene matches. The CDR3 nucleotides are TGTGCCAGCAGCCGTTACGGACAGGGCGAAGGCATTCAGTACTTC. Protein: CASSRYGQGEGIQYF.

The CDR3, as DNA: TGTGCCAGCAGTTCGTTCAATGAGCAGTTCTTC. This sequence encodes CASSSFNEQFF. The V gene is TRBV12-3 or TRBV12-4, the J gene TRBJ2-1; D remains ambiguous. Trimming removed 4 bases from V and 6 bases from J, with 4 bases in between. The CDR3 runs to 11 residues.